Presented here are 10 T cell receptor beta chains from one specimen sequenced in a study of identical twins. TCRdb recomputed calls from the 5' RACE reads with MiXCR, one row per CDR3 protein. The profile shows more than 400,000 distinct CDR3 sequences, around 15% of them singletons. Separately, the same data were catalogued under a study of yellow fever vaccine responses in identical twins.

Sequencing was carried out using CD4+ T cells sorted from blood. The receptors originated from a young woman in good health.

The rearrangement links TRBV7-6 to TRBJ1-2; the D gene is possibly TRBD1 (5 bases). The germline V gene has CDR1 SGHVS and CDR2 FNYEAQ. This CDR3 is 14 amino acids long. Trimming shortened V by 2 bases and J by 2 bases, and 9 bases separated the two germline ends. The DNA of the CDR3 is TGTGCCAGCAGCTTACAGGGAAAAAACTATGGCTACACCTTC. As protein: CASSLQGKNYGYTF.

The chain is built from TRBV5-8 and TRBJ2-1; 9 bases match TRBD1. Germline CDR1 is SGHTS and CDR2 is YDEGEE. The CDR3 length is 16 residues. V was clipped by 5 bases and J by 2 bases; unmatched bases: 8. The CDR3 DNA reads as TGTGCCAGCAGGCCCGGACAGGGGTTTACCTACAATGAGCAGTTCTTC. This sequence encodes CASRPGQGFTYNEQFF.

V gene TRBV4-2 combines with J gene TRBJ1-2; D remains unclear. Trimming took off 0 bases at V and 4 bases at J, with 15 bases between the two ends. The V gene's germline CDR1 is LGHNA and CDR2 YNFKEQ. The CDR3 totals 16 residues. The CDR3 bases are TGTGCCAGCAGCCAAGAGGCAGGAGGAGTCGGCTATGGCTACACCTTC. It is translated as CASSQEAGGVGYGYTF.

The chain uses TRBV7-3 and TRBJ2-1; D possibly matches TRBD1 or TRBD2 (6 bases each). With 5 bases removed from V and 0 bases from J, the gap between germline ends came to 14 bases. The CDR3 contains 16 residues. Germline values: CDR1 SGHTA, CDR2 FQGTGA. The CDR3, as DNA: TGTGCCAGCAGCCCCACAGGGAGGAGCTCCTACAATGAGCAGTTCTTC. Amino acids: CASSPTGRSSYNEQFF.

The chain couples TRBV20-1 to TRBJ2-3; no clear D gene. V shed 4 bases and J shed 6 bases, with 23 bases lying between them. The CDR3 contains 16 residues. The germline gives CDR1 DFQATT, CDR2 SNEGSKA (reference sequence). In DNA, the CDR3 is TGCAGTGCTATGATCCCGTTGCCCCCGATAGGCGATACGCAGTATTTT. Residues: CSAMIPLPPIGDTQYF.

This clonotype came up a few times. V is TRBV20-1 and J is TRBJ2-5, with a tentative D call TRBD2 (7 bases). V was shortened by 2 bases and J by 5 bases, with 15 bases between the two germline ends. The CDR3 loop spans 14 amino acids. Germline V gene sequence: CDR1 DFQATT, CDR2 SNEGSKA (reference sequence). CDR3 nucleotide sequence: TGCAGTGCTAGAAACAGGGAGGGGGGGGAGACCCAGTACTTC. The encoded protein is CSARNREGGETQYF.

The J gene is TRBJ2-3, the V gene TRBV4-1; 8 nucleotides line up with TRBD1. This CDR3 is built from 16 residues. Germline V gene sequence: CDR1 MGHRA, CDR2 YSYEKL. Losses at the gene ends were 5 bases for V and 6 bases for J; bases not matched to a gene: 13. The CDR3 here is CASSSTDRASLDTQYF. CDR3 sequence (DNA): TGCGCCAGCAGCTCCACGGACAGGGCCAGTTTGGATACGCAGTATTTT.

In this sample, this clonotype turned up once. The chain employs TRBV7-3 and TRBJ2-7, with 12 bases matching TRBD2. The CDR3 is made up of 18 amino acids. Germline V gene sequence: CDR1 SGHTA, CDR2 FQGTGA. J was trimmed by 5 bases and V by 0 bases; bases with no gene match: 11. CDR3 bases: TGTGCCAGCAGCTTAACCCCGAGGGCTAGCGGGAGGGCCCACGAGCAGTACTTC. Its translation is CASSLTPRASGRAHEQYF.

The rearrangement joins TRBV10-2 to TRBJ1-5; TRBD1 matches 8 bases. V dropped 4 bases and J dropped 6; count of bases not matched to a gene: 11. The CDR3 is made up of 16 amino acids. Germline loops: CDR1 WSHSY, CDR2 SAAADI. CDR3 nucleotide sequence: TGCGCCAGCAGTGGGGGGACCGACAGGGGAAGTCAGCCCCAGCATTTT. It encodes CASSGGTDRGSQPQHF.

This clonotype was detected a few times. J is TRBJ1-1 and V is TRBV5-1; D is unclear. The CDR3 is made up of 14 amino acids. Deletions cut 5 bases from V and 0 bases from J, with 11 bases between. From germline, CDR1 is SGHRS and CDR2 YFSETQ. In DNA, the CDR3 is TGCGCCAGCAGGTCATCCGACATGAACACTGAAGCTTTCTTT. It translates to CASRSSDMNTEAFF.